A selection of T cell receptor beta chains follows, all from one sample in a study of regulatory T cells in long-lasting Graves disease. TCRdb re-called the multiplex PCR reads through MiXCR, storing one row per CDR3 protein. This table holds approximately 440,000 distinct CDR3 sequences, around 15% found once. The same sample was also studied in work on T cells in Graves' hyperthyroidism and ophthalmopathy.

The sequencing used peripheral blood mononuclear cells (PBMCs), collected at new diagnosis, from a patient treated with antithyroid drugs. The receptors were gathered from a man in his forties with Graves disease. Both conserved end residues are part of each CDR3. The order of the fields is clone size, V gene, D gene, J gene, CDR3 DNA, CDR3 protein. A D gene is named only where the DNA matches it firmly. Clone size, where shown, is once, few, many, or a class for clones that have expanded.

>many|TRBV29-1|-|TRBJ2-2
TGCAGCATCTTACAGGGCCCAAACACCGGGGAGCTGTTTTTT
CSILQGPNTGELFF
>-|TRBV6-2/TRBV6-3|-|TRBJ1-2
TGTGCCAGCAGTAACGGACAGTTATGGTATGGCTACACCTTC
CASSNGQLWYGYTF
>many|TRBV5-1|-|TRBJ2-2
TGCGCCAGCAGCTTGGACAGGAAAGGGACCGGGGAGCTGTTTTTT
CASSLDRKGTGELFF
>few|TRBV5-4|TRBD2|TRBJ2-1
TGTGCCAGCAGCTCCAGGACTAGCGGAACCGTTTTCAATGAGCAGTTCTTC
CASSSRTSGTVFNEQFF
>many|TRBV5-1|TRBD2|TRBJ2-5
TGCGCCAGCCGCCCAGGCGTGGGAGGGCCTGAAGAGACCCAGTACTTC
CASRPGVGGPEETQYF
>-|TRBV12-3/TRBV12-4|-|TRBJ2-2
TGTGCCAGCAGCCTGTCTTTAGATGCCGGGGAGCTGTTTTTT
CASSLSLDAGELFF
>few|TRBV12-3/TRBV12-4|TRBD1|TRBJ2-1
TGTGCCAGCAGTCACGGGCCGGGACAGGGGGATGAGCAGTTCTTC
CASSHGPGQGDEQFF
>-|TRBV18|-|TRBJ1-4
TGTGCCAGCTCACCACAAGGGGATGAAAAACTGTTTTTT
CASSPQGDEKLFF
>-|TRBV7-3|TRBD2|TRBJ2-2
TGTGCCAGCAGGACTAGAGCGGGAACCGGGGAGCTGTTTTTT
CASRTRAGTGELFF
>few|TRBV7-6|-|TRBJ2-3
TGTGCCAGCAGTTTACCGGGGACCTACACAGATACGCAGTATTTT
CASSLPGTYTDTQYF